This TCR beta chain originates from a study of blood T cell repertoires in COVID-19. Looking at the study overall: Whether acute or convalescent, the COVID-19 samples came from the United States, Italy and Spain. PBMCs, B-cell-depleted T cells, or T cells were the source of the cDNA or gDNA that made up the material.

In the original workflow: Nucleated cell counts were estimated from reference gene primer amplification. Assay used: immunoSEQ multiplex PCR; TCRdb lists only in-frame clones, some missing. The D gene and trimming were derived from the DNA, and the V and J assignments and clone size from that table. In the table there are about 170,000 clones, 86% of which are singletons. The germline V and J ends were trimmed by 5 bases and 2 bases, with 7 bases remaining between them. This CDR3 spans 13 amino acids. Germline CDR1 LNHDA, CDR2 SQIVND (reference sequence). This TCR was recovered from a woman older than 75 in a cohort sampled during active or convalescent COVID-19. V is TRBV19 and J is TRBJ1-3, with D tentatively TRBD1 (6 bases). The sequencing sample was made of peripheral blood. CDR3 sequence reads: CASSRTAGNTIYF. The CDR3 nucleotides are TGTGCCAGTAGTCGGACAGCTGGAAACACCATATATTTT.